The clone carrying this T cell receptor beta chain was observed many times. What it recognizes is unknown. This specimen comes from a study of CD8 T cells in ankylosing spondylitis. V lost 5 bases and J lost 7, with 18 bases in between. CDR3 length equals 15 residues. The germline V gene encodes CDR1 SGHVS and CDR2 FQNEAQ. Library preparation for TCR beta used quantitative 5'-RACE with molecular barcodes. TCRdb analysed the 5' RACE reads with MiXCR anew, one entry per CDR3 protein. Of 200,000 to 250,000 distinct CDR3 sequences detected, 6% to 8% appear once; the ten largest clones hold approximately 15%. Study results and caveats: Some of the motif variants had earlier been found in reactive arthritis patients' fluid and blood. Seemingly characteristic of ankylosing spondylitis blood was a TCR beta motif consisting of 7 or 8 highly homologous variants. Reports say disease-linked clones showed up significantly more in matched ankylosing spondylitis synovial fluid. Disease-linked clones, CD8+, were relatively rare in peripheral blood.

This chain joins TRBV7-8 and TRBJ1-5; maybe TRBD1 (5 bases). Material for sequencing was blood, either unsorted or a sorted T cell fraction (not recorded which). This TCR came from a male donor with ankylosing spondylitis. The CDR3 reads CASSLLPTQGQPQHF. The CDR3 coding sequence is TGTGCCAGCAGCCTCCTGCCCACCCAGGGCCAGCCCCAGCATTTT.